This paragraph reports one T cell receptor beta chain. Libraries were prepared by immunoSEQ multiplex PCR; TCRdb keeps only in-frame clonotypes and omits some of them. Among about 55,000 clones listed, about four fifths were seen once. The source of the sample is a study of PD-L1 blockade in urothelial cancer. V was pared by 6 bases and J by 1 base, with 5 bases between. Germline values: CDR1 SGHKS, CDR2 YYEKEE (reference sequence). The CDR3 spans 11 residues. Time point meaning: pretreatment peripheral blood. Patients' urothelial carcinoma was locally advanced or metastatic. Sample contribution per patient ranged from 1 to 8, covering pretreatment and on-treatment.

This clonotype originated in a man in his fifties or sixties with urothelial cancer. The input for sequencing was PBMCs, taken around atezolizumab (anti-PD-L1) treatment. The J gene is TRBJ2-7, the V gene TRBV5-5; D gene unclear. The CDR3 DNA follows: TGTGCCAGCACCTCTTCCTACGAGCAGTACTTC. Translating it yields CASTSSYEQYF.